These 15 T cell receptor beta chains came from one sample sequenced in a study of cytomegalovirus exposure and HLA in healthy donors (dated by TCRdb to 2015 to 2018). Library preparation was by the immunoSEQ multiplex PCR assay. For the multiplex PCR, a mixture combining 60 forward primers for TCR Vbeta segments and 13 reverse primers for TCR Jbeta segments was used. Drawn from immuneACCESS, this table holds only the in-frame rearrangements with V and J called that TCRdb kept. Clones are partly lost; checked studies trace under half to an unresolved V gene and leave the rest unexplained. The sample table shows about 110,000 clones, and roughly 75% are seen once. The top ten clonotypes cover 2.5% of the sample. The sequenced sample consisted of PBMCs. Source of these receptors: a man between 40 and 49 years old in good health and CMV-seronegative.

The J gene is TRBJ1-1, the V gene TRBV6-1, with 7 bases that match TRBD1. This CDR3 is 15 amino acids long. The junction had 4 bases not matched to a gene; V was cut back by 3 bases and J by 0 bases. Per germline, CDR1 MNHNS and CDR2 SASEGT. The CDR3 loop is CASSEITGVNTEAFF. In DNA, the CDR3 is TGTGCCAGCAGTGAGATCACAGGGGTGAACACTGAAGCTTTCTTT.

The gene calls are TRBV5-4 and TRBJ2-1; 10 bases fit TRBD2. Germline V gene data show CDR1 as SGHNT and CDR2 as YYREEE (reference sequence). This CDR3 contains 15 residues. V shed 3 bases, J shed 7 bases, and the junction held 7 bases outside the gene matches. The CDR3 DNA is TGTGCCAGCAGCTCGGAGCGGGGGGGTATGAATGAGCAGTTCTTC. Translation gives CASSSERGGMNEQFF.

The chain carries TRBV11-2 and TRBJ1-1; unclear D gene. CDR1 and CDR2 (germline): SGHAT, FQNNGV. The CDR3 covers 12 residues. Between the trimmed V and J ends, which lost 3 bases and 4 bases, there was a span of 6 bases. The CDR3 loop reads CASSFWATEAFF. DNA for the CDR3: TGTGCCAGCAGCTTCTGGGCCACTGAAGCTTTCTTT.

Only a few counts were recorded for this clone. The chain couples TRBV7-6 to TRBJ1-4, with 7 bases aligning to TRBD1. Germline CDR1 reads SGHVS; CDR2 reads FNYEAQ. V gave up 1 base and J gave up 4 bases; unmatched junction bases: 3. The CDR3 loop spans 15 amino acids. CDR3 nucleotide sequence: TGTGCCAGCAGCTTAGGTCGACAGGGTAATGAAAAACTGTTTTTT. Protein sequence: CASSLGRQGNEKLFF.

The chain joins TRBV2 to TRBJ2-5; 9 bases agree with TRBD1. With the DNA end fitting TRBJ2-7 better, the J assignment may be wrong. CDR3 length equals 15 residues. Germline CDR1 reads SNHLY; CDR2 reads FYNNEI. The CDR3 DNA follows: TGTGCCAGCACCGAAGGGGGACAGGGTGTCCACGAGCAGTACTTC. Amino acids: CASTEGGQGVHEQYF.

The chain combines TRBV5-1 with TRBJ1-2, with 9 bases that match TRBD1. This CDR3 spans 15 amino acids. The J segment lost 4 bases and the V segment lost 2 bases, leaving 6 bases of the junction unmatched. From germline, CDR1 is SGHRS and CDR2 YFSETQ. This CDR3 reads CASSFTGTGTYGYTF. The CDR3 region has the DNA TGCGCCAGCAGCTTTACCGGGACAGGGACCTATGGCTACACCTTC.

V gene TRBV5-8 combines with J gene TRBJ1-4; D is possibly TRBD1 (5 bases). The CDR3 is 16 amino acids. CDR1 and CDR2 (germline): SGHTS, YDEGEE. Trimming pared 2 bases from V and 7 bases from J, leaving 18 bases between. CDR3 amino acids: CASSFRSGDGVEKLFF. For the CDR3, the DNA is TGTGCCAGCAGCTTTCGGTCGGGGGACGGGGTTGAAAAACTGTTTTTT. Complete variable domain (other parts from reference TRBV5-8 and TRBJ1-4): EAGVTQSPTHLIKTRGQQATLRCSPISGHTSVYWYQQALGLGLQFLLWYDEGEERNRGNFPPRFSGRQFPNYSSELNVNALELEDSALYLCASSFRSGDGVEKLFFGSGTQLSVL.

The chain employs TRBV2 and TRBJ2-3, with 8 positions matching TRBD2. This CDR3 contains 15 residues. V was clipped by 11 bases and J by 2 bases; unmatched bases: 12. CDR1 and CDR2 (germline): SNHLY, FYNNEI. The CDR3 sequence is CARGGGGGYTDTQYF. As DNA, the CDR3 is TGTGCCCGAGGTGGAGGCGGGGGGTACACAGATACGCAGTATTTT.

About this clone: Its ends do not fully match the called genes, so a read error is possible. J is TRBJ1-1 and V is TRBV7-9, with D uncertain. Germline-derived CDR1 and CDR2 are SEHNR and FQNEAQ (reference sequence). This CDR3 is 10 amino acids long. The CDR3 loop reads CSSSSTEAFF. The DNA for the CDR3 is TGTTCCAGTTCTTCCACTGAAGCTTTCTTT.

Note on this clone: Within the sample, other DNA sequences also encode this same CDR3. The rearrangement links TRBV5-6 to TRBJ2-1, with 12 positions matching TRBD2. Germline CDR1 SGHDT, CDR2 YYEEEE. The CDR3 runs 15 residues. The V and J ends lost 4 bases and 5 bases, in that order; junction bases with no gene match: 4. CDR3: CASSKRLAGDNEQFF. In nucleotides, the CDR3 is TGTGCCAGCAGCAAAAGACTAGCGGGGGACAATGAGCAGTTCTTC.

The rearrangement links TRBV29-1 to TRBJ2-3; possibly TRBD2 for D (7 bases). The CDR3 has 14 residues. Germline assignment: CDR1 SQVTM and CDR2 ANQGSEA. V was pared by 7 bases and J by 4 bases, with 18 bases between. DNA of the CDR3: TGCAGCGCCCTGGGGGGGGCGGGGTCAGATACGCAGTATTTT. This codes for CSALGGAGSDTQYF.

V gene TRBV27 combines with J gene TRBJ2-2; 10 bases line up with TRBD1. CDR3 length equals 15 residues. Trimming removed 5 bases from V and 5 bases from J; junction bases left unmatched: 5. CDR1 is MNHEY and CDR2 is SMNVEV in the germline V gene (reference sequence). The CDR3 loop is CASSPRTGGTGELFF. CDR3 bases: TGTGCCAGCAGTCCCAGGACAGGGGGAACCGGGGAGCTGTTTTTT.

V and J are TRBV7-9 and TRBJ2-3, with 7 bases aligning to TRBD2. V was clipped by 5 bases and J by 8 bases; unmatched bases: 10. The CDR3 extends over 14 amino acids. Germline loops: CDR1 SEHNR, CDR2 FQNEAQ (reference sequence). The CDR3 here is CASSRSSSGGTQYF. DNA for the CDR3: TGTGCCAGCAGCCGATCTTCTTCGGGGGGTACGCAGTATTTT.

The J gene is TRBJ1-6, the V gene TRBV5-4, with 7 bases matching TRBD1. Germline loops: CDR1 SGHNT, CDR2 YYREEE (reference sequence). The CDR3 consists of 14 residues. The ends lost 4 bases at V and 9 bases at J; junction bases unmatched: 7. The CDR3 loop reads CASSLQGRGSPLHF. DNA of the CDR3: TGTGCCAGCAGCCTACAGGGGAGAGGTTCACCCCTCCACTTT.

The V gene is TRBV6-6, the J gene TRBJ2-7; TRBD1 matches at 8 bases. Germline CDR1 reads MNHNY; CDR2 reads SVGAGI (reference sequence). The CDR3 covers 14 residues. The junction had 4 bases not matched to a gene; V was cut back by 6 bases and J by 0 bases. The CDR3 coding sequence is TGTGCCAGCAGCCGGACAGGGAGCTCCTACGAGCAGTACTTC. This sequence encodes CASSRTGSSYEQYF.